This record covers a single T cell receptor beta chain. Germline V gene sequence: CDR1 MNHNY, CDR2 SVGAGI (reference sequence). This CDR3 has 15 residues. V lost 0 bases and J lost 5, with 8 bases in between. Some clones are missing from TCRdb's copy, which holds only in-frame ones; the method was immunoSEQ multiplex PCR. Of approximately 92,000 clones in the sample, around 82% are singletons; the top ten hold roughly 8.6%. This record belongs to a study of blood T cell repertoires in COVID-19. The chain employs TRBV6-6 and TRBJ1-6; D unclear. Material: peripheral blood. The TCR sequence derives from a man aged 50-59 years who had recovered from COVID-19. The CDR3 DNA reads as TGTGCCAGCAGTTACTCCGGGATGGATAATTCACCCCTCCACTTT. Translation: CASSYSGMDNSPLHF.